This TCR beta chain was profiled in a study of tumor and adjacent non-tumor tissue in lung cancer. Study-level background: Histology: 12 adenocarcinoma, 2 squamous cell carcinoma, 1 small cell lung cancer. General observations from the study: Tumor repertoires had a smaller top 100 clone share than normal lung.

A modified ARM-PCR protocol with three rounds of nested PCR amplified TCRbeta. TCRdb reprocessed the multiplex PCR reads with MiXCR, giving one entry per CDR3 protein. The data hold around 57,000 distinct CDR3 sequences, with around two thirds observed a single time. About this clonotype: Its antigen is as yet unknown. An end of the junction differs from the germline gene, which may be a read error.

The template was RNA from unsorted bulk tissue. The normal lung tissue was taken more than 3 cm from the tumor edge. The TCR sequence derives from an older man with non-small cell lung cancer. The sample taken for sequencing was distant non-tumor lung tissue.

The CDR3 DNA reads TGCAACGTTGAGGCCAGGAACACTGAAGCTTCCTTT. It codes for CNVEARNTEASF. The rearrangement joins TRBV29-1 to TRBJ1-1; D ambiguous. This CDR3 has 12 amino acids. Germline lookup yields CDR1 SQVTM and CDR2 ANQGSEA.